One sample yielded the 32 T cell receptor beta chains listed below, sequenced in a study of T-cell memory formation after mild COVID-19. A single record per CDR3 protein comes from TCRdb applying MiXCR to the 5' RACE reads. Here the sample spans about 560,000 distinct CDR3 sequences, 15% to 20% being singletons. Sample: PBMCs or a T cell subset sorted from them (not recorded which). The receptors were gathered from an adult woman who had mild COVID-19 (a few samples of this study predate the infection). Cell type and time point are not known.

A few counts support this clonotype. V and J are TRBV29-1 and TRBJ2-3; TRBD1 matches at 9 bases. The CDR3 sequence is 15 residues long. V trimming: 7 bases; J trimming: 6 bases; junction bases outside the gene matches: 14. The germline V gene encodes CDR1 SQVTM and CDR2 ANQGSEA. In nucleotides, the CDR3 is TGCAGCGCCGGCCCCGGACAGGGGATGAGGGATACGCAGTATTTT. Protein product: CSAGPGQGMRDTQYF.

J is TRBJ1-1 and V is TRBV30; D gene uncertain. V was cut by 5 bases and J by 8 bases, with 12 bases left in between. Germline V gene data show CDR1 as GTSNPN and CDR2 as SVGIG (reference sequence). The CDR3 is made up of 11 amino acids. CDR3 nucleotides: TGTGCCTGGCTCGAGGCAGGCGAAGCTTTCTTT. Its translation: CAWLEAGEAFF.

This sequence joins TRBV7-6 and TRBJ1-1; 8 nucleotides match TRBD1. Germline V gene data show CDR1 as SGHVS and CDR2 as FNYEAQ. The CDR3 is 17 amino acids. V gave up 0 bases and J gave up 5 bases; unmatched junction bases: 11. CDR3 sequence reads: CASSLAQGAIGGTEAFF. In DNA form, the CDR3 reads TGTGCCAGCAGCTTAGCGCAGGGGGCGATCGGTGGGACTGAAGCTTTCTTT. Using reference TRBV7-6 and TRBJ1-1 for the parts outside the CDR3, the full variable domain is GAGVSQSPRYKVTKRGQDVALRCDPISGHVSLYWYRQALGQGPEFLTYFNYEAQQDKSGLPNDRFSAERPEGSISTLTIQRTEQRDSAMYRCASSLAQGAIGGTEAFFGQGTRLTVV.

This clonotype came up a few times. This chain uses TRBV11-3 with TRBJ2-1, with 15 bases that match TRBD2. V was pared by 5 bases and J by 0 bases, with 8 bases of the junction left unmatched. Germline V gene data show CDR1 as SGHNT and CDR2 as YENEEA. The CDR3 sequence is 19 residues long. Written as DNA, the CDR3 is TGTGCCAGCAGCGGTCTCGGGACTAGCGGGAGGAGCTCCTACAATGAGCAGTTCTTC. As protein: CASSGLGTSGRSSYNEQFF.

The rearrangement links TRBV2 to TRBJ1-2, with D tentatively TRBD1 (5 bases). Trimming removed 3 bases at V and 7 bases at J, with 12 bases between. This CDR3 is 13 amino acids long. Germline V CDR1 and CDR2: SNHLY, FYNNEI. The CDR3 DNA reads as TGTGCCAGCAGTGATGGGGCAGGCCCTGGCTACACCTTC. Its translation is CASSDGAGPGYTF.

This clonotype has a handful of counts. The rearrangement links TRBV3-1 to TRBJ2-5; no firm D call. The CDR3 has 13 amino acids. Germline CDR1 LGHDT, CDR2 YNNKEL (reference sequence). The V end lost 0 bases, the J end lost 5 bases, and 7 bases lay between the germline ends. The CDR3 here is CASSQDRTETQYF. The CDR3 DNA sequence: TGTGCCAGCAGCCAAGATAGAACGGAGACCCAGTACTTC.

The CDR3 spells CASSTAPGAFF. The CDR3 region has the DNA TGTGCCAGCAGCACCGCCCCTGGAGCTTTCTTT. The chain combines TRBV7-9 with TRBJ1-1; no firm D call. Germline V gene lookup returns CDR1 SEHNR and CDR2 FQNEAQ (reference sequence). V lost 5 bases, J lost 10 bases, and 11 bases lay in between. The CDR3 spans 11 residues.

The chain couples TRBV21-1 to TRBJ2-7. TRBV21-1 constitutes a pseudogene. There are 11 residues in the CDR3. The CDR3 reads CASSGVEEQYF. CDR3 in DNA: TGTGCCAGCAGCGGCGTAGAAGAGCAGTACTTC.

The table lists this clonotype with a few counts. The chain employs TRBV9 and TRBJ2-7, with a weak D call TRBD1 (5 bases). CDR1 is SGDLS and CDR2 is YYNGEE in the germline V gene. CDR3 length: 14 residues. V was trimmed by 6 bases and J by 4 bases, leaving 17 bases between them. The CDR3 sequence: CASTRGADSYEQYF. CDR3 nucleotide sequence: TGTGCCAGCACCCGTGGGGCCGATAGTTACGAGCAGTACTTC.

This clonotype was seen many times. The chain combines TRBV12-3 or TRBV12-4 with TRBJ2-7; 10 nucleotides align to TRBD2. The CDR3 totals 15 residues. The V segment lost 6 bases and the J segment 1 base; nucleotides outside the gene matches: 6. The CDR3 loop is CASSPGTSVSYEQYF. For the CDR3, the DNA is TGTGCCAGCAGCCCCGGGACTAGCGTTTCCTACGAGCAGTACTTC.

This clonotype was seen a handful of times. This chain links TRBV7-8 with TRBJ1-3, with no clear D. This CDR3 has 16 amino acids. V was shortened by 1 base and J by 0 bases, with 10 bases between the two germline ends. Germline-derived CDR1 and CDR2 are SGHVS and FQNEAQ. The chain's CDR3 is CASSLGRRISGNTIYF. The CDR3 DNA is TGTGCCAGCAGCTTAGGGCGCAGGATCTCTGGAAACACCATATATTTT.

This clonotype has only a few counts. The V call is TRBV27, the J call TRBJ2-7, with 8 bases matching TRBD1. V lost 5 bases, J lost 3 bases, and 9 bases stayed unmatched. CDR1 and CDR2 (germline): MNHEY, SMNVEV (reference sequence). This CDR3 spans 15 amino acids. CDR3 in DNA: TGTGCCAGCAGTCCCGGGACAGGTTGGTACTACGAGCAGTACTTC. Protein sequence: CASSPGTGWYYEQYF.

V usage is TRBV7-2 and J usage is TRBJ1-1, with D perhaps TRBD1 (5 bases). The length of the CDR3 is 14 residues. Trimming removed 2 bases at V and 5 bases at J, with 12 bases between. The germline gives CDR1 SGHTA, CDR2 FQGNSA. The CDR3 sequence is CASSLRSRATEAFF. As DNA, the CDR3 is TGTGCCAGCAGCTTACGGTCCAGGGCTACTGAAGCTTTCTTT.

V usage is TRBV5-6 and J usage is TRBJ2-1, with 9 bases identical to TRBD1. From germline, CDR1 is SGHDT and CDR2 YYEEEE. This CDR3 is 17 amino acids long. J lost 7 bases, V lost 1 base, and 12 bases had no gene match. This CDR3 is CASSLILRQGVRNEQFF. For the CDR3, the DNA is TGTGCCAGCAGCTTGATACTCCGACAGGGGGTTAGGAATGAGCAGTTCTTC.

This rearrangement joins TRBV6-5 to TRBJ2-6, with D tentatively TRBD2 (7 bases). Trimming cost V 5 bases and J 3 bases, with 20 bases left between them. CDR3 length equals 18 residues. Per the germline V gene, CDR1 is MNHEY and CDR2 is SVGAGI. CDR3 coding DNA: TGTGCCAGCAGTACCCAGTGGGGGGGCGCGTTTGGGGCCAACGTCCTGACTTTC. This gives the protein CASSTQWGGAFGANVLTF.

Concerning this clonotype: The junction does not match germline at one end; this may be a read error. This chain uses TRBV11-3 with TRBJ2-5; unclear D gene. This CDR3 has 14 amino acids. Germline V gene lookup returns CDR1 SGHNT and CDR2 YENEEA. This CDR3 reads CASSPTLERETQYF. The CDR3 DNA sequence: TGTGCCAGCAGCCCAACCCTAGAGAGAGAGACACAGTACTTC. Full variable domain (outside the CDR3, taken from reference TRBV11-3 and TRBJ2-5): EAGVVQSPRYKIIEKKQPVAFWCNPISGHNTLYWYLQNLGQGPELLIRYENEEAVDDSQLPKDRFSAERLKGVDSTLKIQPAELGDSAVYLCASSPTLERETQYFGPGTRLLVL.

This clonotype has a handful of counts. The chain employs TRBV10-3 and TRBJ1-1, with 10 bases matching TRBD1. The J segment lost 5 bases and the V segment lost 4 bases, leaving 7 bases of the junction unmatched. The V gene's germline CDR1 is ENHRY and CDR2 SYGVKD. The CDR3 is 15 amino acids. CDR3 protein: CAISGTGGTYTEAFF. CDR3 coding DNA: TGTGCCATCAGTGGGACAGGGGGTACCTATACTGAAGCTTTCTTT.

The genes are TRBV5-1 and TRBJ2-7; 8 nucleotides agree with TRBD2. V shed 4 bases, J shed 2 bases, and the junction held 11 bases outside the gene matches. Germline V gene lookup returns CDR1 SGHRS and CDR2 YFSETQ. The CDR3 has 16 amino acids. The CDR3 bases are TGCGCCAGCAGCAGCGGGCTAGCGGGTGTTACCTACGAGCAGTACTTC. Amino acids: CASSSGLAGVTYEQYF.

The chain uses TRBV5-5 and TRBJ2-3, with D hard to call. The germline V gene has CDR1 SGHKS and CDR2 YYEKEE (reference sequence). Trimming cost V 0 bases and J 0 bases, with 14 bases left between them. The CDR3 has 17 residues. The CDR3 loop reads CASSLGSYGASTDTQYF. In nucleotides, the CDR3 is TGTGCCAGCAGCTTGGGCTCATATGGTGCTAGCACAGATACGCAGTATTTT.

This clonotype was picked up a small number of times. The chain joins TRBV7-8 to TRBJ2-7; 7 nucleotides align to TRBD1. Germline V gene lookup returns CDR1 SGHVS and CDR2 FQNEAQ. The CDR3 consists of 16 residues. Germline trimming cut 5 bases from V and 3 bases from J; bases unmatched to any gene: 13. This chain's CDR3 is CASSQARDRPFYEQYF. The CDR3, as DNA: TGTGCCAGCAGCCAAGCCCGGGACAGACCCTTCTACGAGCAGTACTTC.

This chain uses TRBV24-1 with TRBJ2-1, with D perhaps matching TRBD1 (5 bases). Between the trimmed V and J ends, which lost 9 bases and 7 bases, there was a span of 12 bases. CDR3 size: 12 residues. Germline values: CDR1 KGHDR, CDR2 SFDVKD. CDR3 amino acids: CATSSYRNEQFF. In DNA form, the CDR3 reads TGTGCCACCTCATCCTACAGGAATGAGCAGTTCTTC.

A few counts support this clonotype. This sequence joins TRBV7-2 and TRBJ2-4; D remains ambiguous. The CDR3 loop spans 17 amino acids. Germline V lookup: CDR1 SGHTA, CDR2 FQGNSA. The germline V and J ends were trimmed by 1 base and 0 bases, with 13 bases remaining between them. The CDR3 region is CASSLVGDGVAKNIQYF. CDR3 DNA: TGTGCCAGCAGCTTAGTAGGTGATGGGGTAGCCAAAAACATTCAGTACTTC.

Only a few counts were recorded for this clonotype. This chain uses TRBV20-1 with TRBJ2-3; D is perhaps TRBD2 (6 bases). Germline V gene lookup returns CDR1 DFQATT and CDR2 SNEGSKA (reference sequence). This CDR3 contains 16 residues. V was cut by 3 bases and J by 4 bases, with 20 bases left in between. As DNA, the CDR3 is TGCAGTGCTAGCCTAGGGAGGATAAGGTTAGCAGATACGCAGTATTTT. This codes for CSASLGRIRLADTQYF.

This clonotype was seen more than once but under ten times. The chain employs TRBV14 and TRBJ1-4; D may be TRBD1 (6 bases). V shed 4 bases and J shed 8 bases, with 11 bases lying between them. The CDR3 runs 13 residues. In germline, CDR1 is SGHDN, CDR2 FVKESK. The CDR3 coding sequence is TGTGCCAGCAGCCGGGGACATCTCGAAAAACTGTTTTTT. Amino acids: CASSRGHLEKLFF.

The rearrangement joins TRBV9 to TRBJ2-3, with 7 bases lining up with TRBD1. Germline values: CDR1 SGDLS, CDR2 YYNGEE. The CDR3 is 14 amino acids. The ends lost 6 bases at V and 0 bases at J; junction bases unmatched: 4. CDR3 in DNA: TGTGCCAGCAACCGACAGGGAAGCACAGATACGCAGTATTTT. Translating it yields CASNRQGSTDTQYF.

The chain employs TRBV3-1 and TRBJ1-6; 7 nucleotides agree with TRBD1. This CDR3 spans 16 amino acids. V trimming: 1 base; J trimming: 7 bases; junction bases outside the gene matches: 7. The V gene's germline CDR1 is LGHDT and CDR2 YNNKEL (reference sequence). CDR3 in DNA: TGTGCCAGCAGCCAAGGTATCCGCAGGGGGAATTCACCCCTCCACTTT. It encodes CASSQGIRRGNSPLHF.

The rearrangement joins TRBV7-2 to TRBJ2-7, with D perhaps TRBD1 or TRBD2 (6 bases each). The length of the CDR3 is 13 residues. Germline V gene lookup returns CDR1 SGHTA and CDR2 FQGNSA. V lost 5 bases and J 3 bases, leaving 11 bases between the germline ends. The CDR3 reads CASSPRGHYEQYF. DNA for the CDR3: TGTGCCAGCAGCCCCCGGGGGCACTACGAGCAGTACTTC.

The chain uses TRBV12-3 or TRBV12-4 and TRBJ2-2; possible D gene TRBD1, 5 bases. V was pared by 1 base and J by 5 bases, with 17 bases between. CDR3 length equals 17 residues. DNA of the CDR3: TGTGCCAGCAGTTTAGGATCAGGGAAAATATCTACCGGGGAGCTGTTTTTT. It yields the protein CASSLGSGKISTGELFF.

The chain employs TRBV5-6 and TRBJ2-7; the D is unclear. Trimming shortened V by 4 bases and J by 7 bases, and 9 bases separated the two germline ends. Germline-derived CDR1 and CDR2 are SGHDT and YYEEEE. The CDR3 length is 11 residues. CDR3 residues: CASSASREQYF. CDR3 sequence (DNA): TGTGCCAGCAGCGCGTCCCGTGAGCAGTACTTC.

CDR3 bases: TGTGCCAGCAGCTCGACCCAGGACAGGAGGACTGAAGCTTTCTTT. The encoded protein is CASSSTQDRRTEAFF. V gene TRBV7-9 combines with J gene TRBJ1-1, with TRBD1 identical over 7 bases. J was trimmed by 5 bases and V by 4 bases; bases with no gene match: 10. Germline loops: CDR1 SEHNR, CDR2 FQNEAQ (reference sequence). This CDR3 is 15 amino acids long.

The chain uses TRBV15 and TRBJ2-1; either TRBD1 or TRBD2 may fit D (5 bases each). This CDR3 spans 16 amino acids. Germline CDR1 reads LNHNV; CDR2 reads YYDKDF (reference sequence). The V end lost 3 bases, the J end lost 4 bases, and 16 bases lay between the germline ends. The CDR3 bases are TGTGCCACCAGCAGGGGGATTTCGGGGCCATACAATGAGCAGTTCTTC. Its protein is CATSRGISGPYNEQFF.

The genes are TRBV7-9 and TRBJ1-1; tentative D call: TRBD1 (5 bases). Trimming removed 6 bases from V and 7 bases from J, with 15 bases in between. The germline CDR1 and CDR2 sequences are SEHNR and FQNEAQ (reference sequence). CDR3 length: 13 residues. The CDR3, as DNA: TGTGCCAGCAGGGAAGGGGAAAGGGGTGAAGCTTTCTTT. Its protein product is CASREGERGEAFF.